This TCR beta chain is from a study of cytomegalovirus exposure and HLA in healthy donors. The wider study: A data release that came early held approximately 92 million unique TCRs from HLA-typed donors.

A multiplex PCR was run with 60 Vbeta primers and 13 Jbeta primers. TCRdb keeps only in-frame clones here, not all; method: immunoSEQ multiplex PCR. The sample shows some 130,000 clones, over 65% of them seen only once. The trim removed 3 bases at V and 3 bases at J, leaving 10 bases unmatched. The V gene's germline CDR1 is SGHRS and CDR2 YFSETQ. The CDR3 runs to 16 residues. With respect to this clone: Its antigen remains unknown.

Study findings and constraints: There were a few CMV-associated chains whose specificity for CMV antigens was confirmed in vitro. TCR beta chain V- and J-gene trimming was linked, in a later analysis, to a missense variant in DCLRE1C.

While unrecorded immune exposures were likely, the donors were nominally healthy when sampled. This receptor was obtained from a man aged 40-49 years in good health and CMV-seronegative. The gene calls are TRBV5-1 and TRBJ2-7; 9 bases match TRBD1. Sequencing used PBMCs. DNA for the CDR3: TGCGCCAGCAGCTGGATTCCGGGACAGGGAGACTACGAGCAGTACTTC. This sequence encodes CASSWIPGQGDYEQYF.